Shown below are 26 T cell receptor beta chains from a single sample sequenced in a study of cytomegalovirus exposure and HLA in healthy donors. Use of 60 Vbeta and 13 Jbeta primers characterized the PCR. Here immunoSEQ multiplex PCR was the method, and the copy in TCRdb shows in-frame clones only, minus some. The sample records roughly 150,000 clones, 70% being singletons. Sequencing input: PBMCs. These receptors all stem from a woman aged 60-75 years in good health and CMV-seropositive.

The rearrangement uses TRBV28 and TRBJ1-1; D might be TRBD1 (6 bases). V shed 4 bases and J shed 5 bases, with 14 bases lying between them. Per the germline V gene, CDR1 is MDHEN and CDR2 is SYDVKM. The length of the CDR3 is 14 residues. CDR3 DNA sequence: TGTGCCAGCAGTTCGGGGAGGGGGTGGACTGAAGCTTTCTTT. Translating gives CASSSGRGWTEAFF.

The gene calls are TRBV19 and TRBJ2-1; possibly TRBD2 for D (5 bases). V dropped 7 bases and J dropped 4 bases, with 17 bases sitting between them. This CDR3 comprises 15 residues. Germline V gene data show CDR1 as LNHDA and CDR2 as SQIVND (reference sequence). DNA for the CDR3: TGTGCCAGTACCTCCTCGGGTAGCGCGTACAATGAGCAGTTCTTC. It specifies CASTSSGSAYNEQFF.

This chain links TRBV5-4 with TRBJ2-1, with 13 nucleotides matching TRBD2. The CDR3 contains 16 residues. The J segment lost 6 bases and the V segment lost 3 bases, leaving 6 bases of the junction unmatched. Germline V gene data show CDR1 as SGHNT and CDR2 as YYREEE (reference sequence). The CDR3: CASSSRTSGGGNEQFF. CDR3 coding DNA: TGTGCCAGCAGCTCAAGAACTAGCGGGGGGGGCAATGAGCAGTTCTTC.

The chain employs TRBV6-1 and TRBJ1-4; D remains ambiguous. Looked up from germline, CDR1 is MNHNS and CDR2 is SASEGT. Trimming stripped 2 bases from V and 0 bases from J, with 10 bases between. This CDR3 comprises 16 residues. The CDR3 protein is CASSELRSATNEKLFF. The CDR3 region has the DNA TGTGCCAGCAGTGAATTGAGGAGTGCAACTAATGAAAAACTGTTTTTT.

J is TRBJ2-7 and V is TRBV18; 7 nucleotides line up with TRBD1. J lost 0 bases, V lost 3 bases, and 5 bases had no gene match. CDR3 length: 15 amino acids. Germline values: CDR1 KGHSH, CDR2 LQKENI. The CDR3 bases are TGTGCCAGCTCACCGGGGACAGTCCTCTCCTACGAGCAGTACTTC. It translates to CASSPGTVLSYEQYF.

The rearrangement joins TRBV19 to TRBJ1-1; D perhaps matches TRBD1 (6 bases). The V end lost 6 bases, the J end lost 0 bases, and 14 bases lay between the germline ends. From germline, CDR1 is LNHDA and CDR2 SQIVND (reference sequence). CDR3 size: 15 residues. The DNA for the CDR3 is TGTGCCAGTAGGTCACGACAGGCCATGAACACTGAAGCTTTCTTT. Translation: CASRSRQAMNTEAFF. The full variable domain, its missing parts supplied by reference TRBV19 and TRBJ1-1, is DGGITQSPKYLFRKEGQNVTLSCEQNLNHDAMYWYRQDPGQGLRLIYYSQIVNDFQKGDIAEGYSVSREKKESFPLTVTSAQKNPTAFYLCASRSRQAMNTEAFFGQGTRLTVV.

This chain joins TRBV6-1 and TRBJ1-1; D gene unclear. Trimming took off 1 base at V and 2 bases at J, with 8 bases between the two ends. From germline, CDR1 is MNHNS and CDR2 SASEGT. The CDR3 covers 14 residues. For the CDR3, the DNA is TGTGCCAGCAGTGAAGGGGGAGTCAACACTGAAGCTTTCTTT. Translation gives CASSEGGVNTEAFF.

This clone was detected a few times. The DNA for the CDR3 is TGCGCCACCAAACCAGGGGTTGACACTGAAGCTTTCTTT. It specifies CATKPGVDTEAFF. The chain is built from TRBV5-1 and TRBJ1-1; weak D call: TRBD1 (6 bases). V was shortened by 9 bases and J by 3 bases, with 15 bases between the two germline ends. The germline V gene encodes CDR1 SGHRS and CDR2 YFSETQ. The CDR3 loop spans 13 amino acids.

The chain couples TRBV6-1 to TRBJ1-6, with 7 bases aligning to TRBD1. The trim removed 6 bases at V and 7 bases at J, leaving 3 bases unmatched. This CDR3 contains 13 residues. Germline V gives CDR1 MNHNS, CDR2 SASEGT. CDR3 sequence reads: CASRDRPNSPLHF. DNA of the CDR3: TGTGCCAGCAGGGACAGGCCGAATTCACCCCTCCACTTT.

The chain employs TRBV2 and TRBJ2-7; 9 bases are a match to TRBD1. CDR1 is SNHLY and CDR2 is FYNNEI in the germline V gene. V lost 6 bases and J lost 3; bases outside the gene matches: 6. The CDR3 has 14 amino acids. For the CDR3, the DNA is TGTGCCAGCAGCCGAAACAGGGGGCTCTACGAGCAGTACTTC. Translation: CASSRNRGLYEQYF.

This clone was observed a few times. This chain joins TRBV28 and TRBJ2-7; 10 nucleotides line up with TRBD2. V gave up 3 bases and J gave up 3 bases; unmatched junction bases: 8. CDR1 is MDHEN and CDR2 is SYDVKM in the germline V gene. The CDR3 length is 16 residues. The CDR3 reads CASSLTGLASIYEQYF. The CDR3 region has the DNA TGTGCCAGCAGTTTGACGGGACTAGCGAGTATCTACGAGCAGTACTTC.

This clone was seen only a few times. V is TRBV6-1 and J is TRBJ2-5; possible D gene TRBD1, 6 bases. Trimming took 4 bases from V and 1 from J, leaving 13 bases between them. The V gene's germline CDR1 is MNHNS and CDR2 SASEGT. The CDR3 contains 15 residues. DNA of the CDR3: TGTGCCAGCAGTGTAGGGACAATCAGCCAAGAGACCCAGTACTTC. It is translated as CASSVGTISQETQYF.

This chain links TRBV20-1 with TRBJ1-2, with D uncertain. V was cut by 3 bases and J by 4 bases, with 6 bases left in between. The CDR3 length is 11 residues. Germline V CDR1 and CDR2: DFQATT, SNEGSKA (reference sequence). CDR3 sequence (DNA): TGCAGTGCTAGCCGCGTCTATGGCTACACCTTC. Protein: CSASRVYGYTF.

J is TRBJ2-7 and V is TRBV10-3, with D possibly being TRBD1 (5 bases). V lost 7 bases and J lost 1, with 11 bases in between. Germline CDR1 reads ENHRY; CDR2 reads SYGVKD. The CDR3 extends over 13 amino acids. CDR3 amino acids: CAIKTATSYEQYF. The CDR3, as DNA: TGTGCCATCAAGACAGCAACTTCCTACGAGCAGTACTTC.

The chain is built from TRBV28 and TRBJ2-7; 10 bases map to TRBD1. The CDR3 covers 14 residues. V gave up 6 bases and J gave up 4 bases; unmatched junction bases: 6. Germline CDR1 MDHEN, CDR2 SYDVKM. CDR3 region: CASRTGGLVYEQYF. In nucleotides, the CDR3 is TGTGCCAGCAGGACAGGGGGCCTTGTGTACGAGCAGTACTTC.

This clone was picked up a small number of times. The chain is built from TRBV18 and TRBJ2-5, with TRBD2 matching over 14 bases. The CDR3 sequence is 16 residues long. The germline gives CDR1 KGHSH, CDR2 LQKENI. With V trimmed by 2 bases and J by 4 bases, 3 bases remained unmatched. The CDR3 loop reads CASSPGTSGSGETQYF. The CDR3 DNA reads as TGTGCCAGCTCACCAGGGACTAGCGGGAGTGGAGAGACCCAGTACTTC. Full variable domain (remainder filled in from reference TRBV18 and TRBJ2-5): NAGVMQNPRHLVRRRGQEARLRCSPMKGHSHVYWYRQLPEEGLKFMVYLQKENIIDESGMPKERFSAEFPKEGPSILRIQQVVRGDSAAYFCASSPGTSGSGETQYFGPGTRLLVL.

The chain uses TRBV6-5 and TRBJ2-1; TRBD2 might be the D (5 bases). V was clipped by 5 bases and J by 5 bases, with 16 bases between them. Per the germline V gene, CDR1 is MNHEY and CDR2 is SVGAGI. The CDR3 contains 15 residues. The CDR3: CASSPELGGDNEQFF. As DNA, the CDR3 is TGTGCCAGCAGTCCCGAACTAGGCGGCGACAATGAGCAGTTCTTC.

The genes are TRBV6-4 and TRBJ1-2; D may be TRBD1 (6 bases). The germline V and J ends were trimmed by 5 bases and 8 bases, with 12 bases remaining between them. Germline CDR1 is MRHNA and CDR2 is SNTAGT. This CDR3 is built from 12 residues. The CDR3 reads CASSSGQTGYTF. In DNA, the CDR3 is TGTGCCAGCAGTTCCGGACAGACCGGCTACACCTTC.

The gene calls are TRBV27 and TRBJ2-2, with D unresolved. V lost 3 bases and J 6 bases, leaving 11 bases between the germline ends. The CDR3 has 14 residues. CDR1 and CDR2 from the germline V gene are MNHEY and SMNVEV (reference sequence). CDR3 region: CASSFREKSGELFF. Written as DNA, the CDR3 is TGTGCCAGCAGTTTCCGTGAGAAATCCGGGGAGCTGTTTTTT.

The chain employs TRBV5-1 and TRBJ2-1; 8 bases are a match to TRBD1. This CDR3 has 14 residues. V trimming: 4 bases; J trimming: 9 bases; junction bases outside the gene matches: 9. Looked up from germline, CDR1 is SGHRS and CDR2 is YFSETQ. The CDR3: CASSKQGELSEQFF. The DNA of the CDR3 is TGCGCCAGCAGCAAACAGGGGGAATTATCTGAGCAGTTCTTC.

This clone was seen just once. V is TRBV9 and J is TRBJ2-1; TRBD2 matches 15 bases. CDR1 and CDR2 from the germline V gene are SGDLS and YYNGEE. V shed 0 bases and J 4 bases; nucleotides not matched to a gene: 2. The CDR3 extends over 17 amino acids. The CDR3 sequence is CASSVGTSGRGYNEQFF. The CDR3 DNA reads TGTGCCAGCAGCGTAGGGACTAGCGGGAGGGGTTACAATGAGCAGTTCTTC.

This chain uses TRBV14 with TRBJ1-2; D remains ambiguous. This CDR3 has 14 amino acids. The V and J ends lost 5 bases and 8 bases respectively, with 18 bases between them. Germline V CDR1 and CDR2: SGHDN, FVKESK. The CDR3 bases are TGTGCCAGCAGCGTAAGCGGTACCTCCCCGGGCTACACCTTC. It specifies CASSVSGTSPGYTF. The full variable domain, rest sourced from reference TRBV14 and TRBJ1-2, is EAGVTQFPSHSVIEKGQTVTLRCDPISGHDNLYWYRRVMGKEIKFLLHFVKESKQDESGMPNNRFLAERTGGTYSTLKVQPAELEDSGVYFCASSVSGTSPGYTFGSGTRLTVV.

The chain joins TRBV5-1 to TRBJ2-7, with 11 bases that match TRBD2. J gave up 0 bases and V 4 bases, and 9 bases lay outside the gene matches. From germline, CDR1 is SGHRS and CDR2 YFSETQ. CDR3 length equals 17 residues. CDR3 bases: TGCGCCAGCAGCACGGTAGCGGGAGGGCCCCTCTCCTACGAGCAGTACTTC. Translating it yields CASSTVAGGPLSYEQYF.

The gene calls are TRBV7-9 and TRBJ1-5; tentative D call: TRBD1 (5 bases). The CDR3 extends over 14 amino acids. Looked up from germline, CDR1 is SEHNR and CDR2 is FQNEAQ (reference sequence). With 2 bases removed from V and 3 bases from J, the gap between germline ends came to 8 bases. The CDR3 region is CASSLQGPNQPQHF. CDR3 sequence (DNA): TGTGCCAGCAGCTTACAGGGCCCCAATCAGCCCCAGCATTTT. The entire variable domain, with the rest obtained from reference TRBV7-9 and TRBJ1-5, is as follows: DTGVSQNPRHKITKRGQNVTFRCDPISEHNRLYWYRQTLGQGPEFLTYFQNEAQLEKSRLLSDRFSAERPKGSFSTLEIQRTEQGDSAMYLCASSLQGPNQPQHFGDGTRLSIL.

J is TRBJ2-7 and V is TRBV2; 12 bases map to TRBD2. This CDR3 is 13 amino acids long. J gave up 6 bases and V 8 bases, and 5 bases lay outside the gene matches. Germline values: CDR1 SNHLY, CDR2 FYNNEI. The CDR3 region is CASLRGLAGEQYF. DNA of the CDR3: TGTGCCAGCCTACGGGGACTAGCGGGCGAGCAGTACTTC.

This clone has a handful of counts. The chain combines TRBV29-1 with TRBJ1-1; 9 bases map to TRBD1. There are 13 residues in the CDR3. V shed 8 bases, J shed 4 bases, and the junction held 8 bases outside the gene matches. Per the germline V gene, CDR1 is SQVTM and CDR2 is ANQGSEA. The DNA for the CDR3 is TGCAGCACCCGGACAGGGGATGTCACTGAAGCTTTCTTT. It codes for CSTRTGDVTEAFF. The variable domain in full, completed from reference TRBV29-1 and TRBJ1-1, reads SAVISQKPSRDICQRGTSLTIQCQVDSQVTMMFWYRQQPGQSLTLIATANQGSEATYESGFVIDKFPISRPNLTFSTLTVSNMSPEDSSIYLCSTRTGDVTEAFFGQGTRLTVV.